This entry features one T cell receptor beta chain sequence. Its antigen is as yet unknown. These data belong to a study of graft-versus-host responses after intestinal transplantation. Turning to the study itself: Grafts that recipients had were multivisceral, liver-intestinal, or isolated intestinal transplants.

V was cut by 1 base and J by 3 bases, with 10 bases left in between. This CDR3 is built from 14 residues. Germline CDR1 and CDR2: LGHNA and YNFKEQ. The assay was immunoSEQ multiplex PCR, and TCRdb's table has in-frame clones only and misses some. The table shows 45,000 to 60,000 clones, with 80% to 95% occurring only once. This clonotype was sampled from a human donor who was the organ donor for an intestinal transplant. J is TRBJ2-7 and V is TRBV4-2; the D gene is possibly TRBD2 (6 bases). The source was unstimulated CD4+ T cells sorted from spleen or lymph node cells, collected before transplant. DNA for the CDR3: TGTGCCAGCAGCCAAGGCGGGGAGTACTACGAGCAGTACTTC. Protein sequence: CASSQGGEYYEQYF.